The clone carrying this T cell receptor (beta chain) appeared once. This entry comes from a study of blood T cell repertoires in COVID-19. Study-wide context: PBMCs, B-cell-depleted T cells, or T cells were the source of the cDNA or gDNA that made up the material.

Produced via immunoSEQ multiplex PCR; TCRdb's table is partial and in-frame only. The data hold 210,000 or so clones, with 75% to 90% observed a single time. The CDR3 is 19 residues long. The V gene's germline CDR1 is SGHTA and CDR2 FQGNSA. The V and J ends lost 1 base and 4 bases, in that order; junction bases with no gene match: 17. Specimen: PBMCs or T cells enriched from blood (not recorded which). The V gene is TRBV7-2, the J gene TRBJ1-2; 8 bases map to TRBD1. The receptor's source is a woman in her 30s who had been exposed to COVID-19. In nucleotides, the CDR3 is TGTGCCAGCAGCTTAGGGTCCGAAGGGATACAGGGGGTGGGCTATGGCTACACCTTC. Protein product: CASSLGSEGIQGVGYGYTF.